Listed here are 24 T cell receptor beta chains from one sample, sequenced in a study of siplizumab effects on memory and regulatory T cells. The repertoire was sequenced with immunoSEQ multiplex PCR; TCRdb's copy has only in-frame clones and lacks some. The data contain 98,000 or so clones, roughly 93% of them seen just once; the ten biggest clones take up 0.6% to 0.7%. The sequenced material came from Tregs sorted from blood. The receptors derive from a human donor in good health.

This sequence joins TRBV18 and TRBJ1-1; 9 nucleotides agree with TRBD1. The CDR3 has 14 amino acids. V gave up 4 bases and J gave up 10 bases; unmatched junction bases: 10. CDR1 and CDR2 (germline): KGHSH, LQKENI. CDR3 amino acids: CASSRSRDRAVAFF. CDR3 nucleotides: TGTGCCAGCTCACGGTCCCGGGACAGGGCGGTAGCTTTCTTT.

The V and J genes are TRBV2 and TRBJ1-5; a weak D match, TRBD1 (6 bases). With 2 bases removed from V and 3 bases from J, the gap between germline ends came to 11 bases. The CDR3 is made up of 15 amino acids. The germline V gene has CDR1 SNHLY and CDR2 FYNNEI. The CDR3 region is CASSEYRTVNQPQHF. DNA of the CDR3: TGTGCCAGCAGTGAATATAGGACAGTCAATCAGCCCCAGCATTTT.

CDR3 protein: CASSEKGGVTEAFF. Here the CDR3 DNA reads TGTGCCAGCAGTGAGAAGGGGGGGGTCACTGAAGCTTTCTTT. This chain links TRBV2 with TRBJ1-1; perhaps TRBD1 as D (6 bases). V lost 3 bases and J 4 bases, leaving 12 bases between the germline ends. Germline V gene sequence: CDR1 SNHLY, CDR2 FYNNEI. The CDR3 covers 14 residues.

The gene calls are TRBV27 and TRBJ1-6; 7 bases agree with TRBD1. The trim removed 6 bases at V and 0 bases at J, leaving 8 bases unmatched. The germline CDR1 and CDR2 sequences are MNHEY and SMNVEV (reference sequence). The CDR3 has 17 residues. In DNA, the CDR3 is TGTGCCAGCAGCCCGACAGGGCTAAGCTCCTATAATTCACCCCTCCACTTT. Translated: CASSPTGLSSYNSPLHF.

This sequence joins TRBV4-1 and TRBJ2-2; weak D call: TRBD2 (5 bases). Germline V gives CDR1 MGHRA, CDR2 YSYEKL. The CDR3 loop spans 13 amino acids. Deletions cut 6 bases from V and 1 base from J, with 6 bases between. Here the CDR3 reads CASRRGNTGELFF. CDR3 nucleotides: TGCGCCAGCAGACGGGGGAACACCGGGGAGCTGTTTTTT.

This CDR3 reads CSVEGRGQGAYEQYF. In DNA form, the CDR3 reads TGCAGCGTTGAAGGCAGGGGACAGGGGGCCTACGAGCAGTACTTC. The V gene is TRBV29-1, the J gene TRBJ2-7, with 11 bases matching TRBD1. The CDR3 loop spans 15 amino acids. Germline loops: CDR1 SQVTM, CDR2 ANQGSEA. V was clipped by 1 base and J by 2 bases; unmatched bases: 4.

The chain joins TRBV27 to TRBJ1-6; D perhaps matches TRBD1 (5 bases). The CDR3 extends over 15 amino acids. Germline V lookup: CDR1 MNHEY, CDR2 SMNVEV (reference sequence). Trimming shortened V by 10 bases and J by 7 bases, and 20 bases separated the two germline ends. CDR3 in amino acids: CATSWFGGRNSPLHF. CDR3 nucleotides: TGTGCCACCTCTTGGTTTGGGGGAAGGAATTCACCCCTCCACTTT.

The CDR3 DNA is TGTGCCAGTAGTATCGGCGGGACAGGTCCTCAGCCCCAGCATTTT. Its translation is CASSIGGTGPQPQHF. This chain links TRBV19 with TRBJ1-5, with 8 bases aligning to TRBD1. The V gene end was trimmed by 3 bases and the J gene end by 6 bases; junction bases not matched to a gene: 7. Per germline, CDR1 LNHDA and CDR2 SQIVND (reference sequence). This CDR3 has 15 residues. Full variable domain (remainder filled in from reference TRBV19 and TRBJ1-5): DGGITQSPKYLFRKEGQNVTLSCEQNLNHDAMYWYRQDPGQGLRLIYYSQIVNDFQKGDIAEGYSVSREKKESFPLTVTSAQKNPTAFYLCASSIGGTGPQPQHFGDGTRLSIL.

The CDR3 DNA reads TGCGCCAGCAGCTTAAATCCCGGGGAGCTGTTTTTT. This codes for CASSLNPGELFF. This chain uses TRBV5-1 with TRBJ2-2, with unresolved D. CDR3 length: 12 residues. Germline CDR1 is SGHRS and CDR2 is YFSETQ. The V end was cut by 2 bases, the J end by 6 bases, with 5 bases between.

The CDR3 reads CASSFTGSGANVLTF. The CDR3 DNA follows: TGTGCCAGCAGTTTCACAGGGTCTGGGGCCAACGTCCTGACTTTC. The V and J genes are TRBV2 and TRBJ2-6; D possibly corresponds to TRBD1 (6 bases). The CDR3 contains 15 residues. From germline, CDR1 is SNHLY and CDR2 FYNNEI. The V gene lost 5 bases and the J gene lost 1 base, with 9 bases spanning the gap. Supplemented by reference TRBV2 and TRBJ2-6, the full variable domain reads EPEVTQTPSHQVTQMGQEVILRCVPISNHLYFYWYRQILGQKVEFLVSFYNNEISEKSEIFDDQFSVERPDGSNFTLKIRSTKLEDSAMYFCASSFTGSGANVLTFGAGSRLTVL.

The chain recombines TRBV29-1 with TRBJ1-2, with TRBD1 matching 7 bases. The CDR3 totals 12 residues. Trimming removed 7 bases from V and 2 bases from J; junction bases left unmatched: 4. CDR1 is SQVTM and CDR2 is ANQGSEA in the germline V gene. The CDR3 protein is CSGGQSNYGYTF. The CDR3 region has the DNA TGCAGCGGGGGACAGTCAAACTATGGCTACACCTTC.

The rearrangement uses TRBV4-2 and TRBJ1-1; D is perhaps TRBD1 (5 bases). With 1 base removed from V and 1 base from J, the gap between germline ends came to 10 bases. The CDR3 covers 15 residues. From germline, CDR1 is LGHNA and CDR2 YNFKEQ. Here the CDR3 reads CASSQGGAENTEAFF. The CDR3, as DNA: TGTGCCAGCAGCCAAGGGGGCGCCGAGAACACTGAAGCTTTCTTT.

Written as DNA, the CDR3 is TGTGCCAGCAGTGAGGACAGATTCTATGGCTACACCTTC. The encoded protein is CASSEDRFYGYTF. The chain employs TRBV2 and TRBJ1-2, with D possibly TRBD1 on 6 matching bases. This CDR3 has 13 amino acids. Trimming took 3 bases from V and 4 from J, leaving 9 bases between them. Per germline, CDR1 SNHLY and CDR2 FYNNEI.

In this sample, this clone turned up once. The V gene is TRBV4-1, the J gene TRBJ1-1, with a weak D call TRBD1 (6 bases). The germline V gene encodes CDR1 MGHRA and CDR2 YSYEKL. This CDR3 has 18 residues. The V end was cut by 4 bases, the J end by 0 bases, with 21 bases between. The CDR3 spells CASSPKLGGSSMNTEAFF. CDR3 DNA sequence: TGCGCCAGCAGCCCAAAGTTAGGGGGTAGCTCGATGAACACTGAAGCTTTCTTT.

This chain connects TRBV18 to TRBJ2-1; perhaps D is TRBD1 or TRBD2 (5 bases each). The V gene's germline CDR1 is KGHSH and CDR2 LQKENI. This CDR3 contains 14 residues. The V gene lost 2 bases and the J gene lost 5 bases, with 10 bases spanning the gap. The CDR3 loop reads CASSPGARDNEQFF. The CDR3 coding sequence is TGTGCCAGCTCACCAGGGGCGCGGGACAATGAGCAGTTCTTC. Using reference TRBV18 and TRBJ2-1 for the parts outside the CDR3, the full variable domain is NAGVMQNPRHLVRRRGQEARLRCSPMKGHSHVYWYRQLPEEGLKFMVYLQKENIIDESGMPKERFSAEFPKEGPSILRIQQVVRGDSAAYFCASSPGARDNEQFFGPGTRLTVL.

This chain joins TRBV5-1 and TRBJ2-7, with D perhaps matching TRBD2 (6 bases). Germline V CDR1 and CDR2: SGHRS, YFSETQ. The CDR3 consists of 18 residues. V lost 0 bases and J 1 base, leaving 20 bases between the germline ends. This CDR3 is CASSLGAGSGRGSYEQYF. The DNA of the CDR3 is TGCGCCAGCAGCTTGGGGGCGGGGTCCGGGCGCGGGTCCTACGAGCAGTACTTC.

This chain connects TRBV5-5 to TRBJ2-3, with unresolved D. V dropped 1 base and J dropped 0 bases, with 6 bases sitting between them. CDR1 is SGHKS, CDR2 YYEKEE, per germline (reference sequence). The CDR3 loop spans 14 amino acids. CDR3 bases: TGTGCCAGCAGCTTGCTTACTAGCACAGATACGCAGTATTTT. It is translated as CASSLLTSTDTQYF. Full variable domain (rest looked up from reference TRBV5-5 and TRBJ2-3): DAGVTQSPTHLIKTRGQQVTLRCSPISGHKSVSWYQQVLGQGPQFIFQYYEKEERGRGNFPDRFSARQFPNYSSELNVNALLLGDSALYLCASSLLTSTDTQYFGPGTRLTVL.

The V and J genes are TRBV30 and TRBJ1-2, with D possibly TRBD1 on 5 matching bases. Germline-derived CDR1 and CDR2 are GTSNPN and SVGIG (reference sequence). CDR3 length: 13 residues. The germline V and J ends were trimmed by 2 bases and 5 bases, with 12 bases remaining between them. For the CDR3, the DNA is TGTGCCTGGAGTCCGGGGGATCGGTATGGCTACACCTTC. Translating it yields CAWSPGDRYGYTF.

V and J are TRBV28 and TRBJ2-3; the D gene is possibly TRBD1 (5 bases). The CDR3 runs to 15 residues. Germline V gives CDR1 MDHEN, CDR2 SYDVKM. With 5 bases removed from V and 3 bases from J, the gap between germline ends came to 15 bases. CDR3 residues: CASSPWGRVTDTQYF. CDR3 nucleotides: TGTGCCAGCAGTCCGTGGGGCCGGGTTACAGATACGCAGTATTTT.

The V call is TRBV29-1, the J call TRBJ1-2; D unclear. Per the germline V gene, CDR1 is SQVTM and CDR2 is ANQGSEA. V lost 7 bases and J lost 1, with 10 bases in between. The CDR3 length is 12 residues. This chain's CDR3 is CSASSRNYGYTF. As DNA, the CDR3 is TGCAGCGCCTCCAGTCGTAACTATGGCTACACCTTC.

The genes are TRBV15 and TRBJ1-2; unclear D gene. Germline values: CDR1 LNHNV, CDR2 YYDKDF (reference sequence). Trimming took off 5 bases at V and 2 bases at J, with 15 bases between the two ends. CDR3 size: 15 residues. CDR3 in DNA: TGTGCCACCAGCCGCCTTTCCGGCGGGAACTATGGCTACACCTTC. Translating it yields CATSRLSGGNYGYTF.

The rearrangement uses TRBV18 and TRBJ1-5, with D perhaps TRBD1 (5 bases). Between the trimmed V and J ends, which lost 3 bases and 0 bases, there was a span of 12 bases. The CDR3 has 16 residues. The V gene's germline CDR1 is KGHSH and CDR2 LQKENI. The CDR3 nucleotides read TGTGCCAGCTCACCGAGGGACGCAAATAGCAATCAGCCCCAGCATTTT. Amino acids: CASSPRDANSNQPQHF.

For the CDR3, the DNA is TGTGCCAGTAGTTCCCCGGGACAGGGGAATGAGCAGTTCTTC. Protein sequence: CASSSPGQGNEQFF. This chain uses TRBV19 with TRBJ2-1; TRBD1 aligns across 10 bases. Looked up from germline, CDR1 is LNHDA and CDR2 is SQIVND (reference sequence). There are 14 residues in the CDR3. Unmatched junction bases numbered 5, after V lost 5 bases and J lost 7 bases.

As regards this clone: Other DNA sequences within the sample encode an identical CDR3. The chain's CDR3 is CASSLDRAYEQYF. The CDR3 coding sequence is TGCGCCAGCAGCTTGGACAGGGCCTACGAGCAGTACTTC. V is TRBV5-1 and J is TRBJ2-7; D may be TRBD1 (6 bases). Trimming took off 0 bases at V and 2 bases at J, with 6 bases between the two ends. The germline V gene encodes CDR1 SGHRS and CDR2 YFSETQ. This CDR3 is 13 amino acids long.